The sequence of this T cell receptor beta chain was determined in a study of cytomegalovirus exposure and HLA in healthy donors (dated by TCRdb to about 2017). For context, the study as a whole: An earlier analysis of several hundred of the donors reported 276 Gb of sequence data and 117 million unique TCR beta sequences obtained from about 200 million T cells. An early release covering more than 500 HLA-typed donors comprised about 320 gigabases of sequencing data and 85 million to 100 million unique TCR sequences. Of the roughly 400 genotyped donors, over 70% fell in the genetic ancestry cluster associated with self-reported Caucasian donors. The study aimed to test whether cataloging public T cell receptors could reveal signatures of past pathogen exposure. Using immunosequencing, the study profiled T cell repertoires from 666 subjects and related those repertoires to cytomegalovirus serostatus. In addition to the first cohort of 650 to 750 subjects, a separate validation cohort of over 90 different subjects was used. High-throughput TCR immunosequencing, statistical association of individual TCRs with disease status, and machine learning were combined to predict cytomegalovirus infection status. To study patterns of TCR occurrence, a later analysis re-analyzed previously published TCR beta repertoires from 700 or so donors and added high-resolution HLA genotyping. Rather than using new phenotypic data, the later analysis identified candidate immune exposures from TCR beta sequences and from how often those sequences occurred across donors. To decide whether each TCR beta V gene segment behaved as functional or pseudogenic, an earlier analysis of some 600 of the donors relied on high-throughput TCR beta sequencing. Alongside the repertoire data, information on donor age, sex, ethnicity and CMV serostatus was compiled. A later genetic analysis took genome-wide SNP genotypes for 398 of the 666 donors and used that subset as a discovery cohort. All discovery cohort repertoires had been generated using a single sequencing platform. Class I and class II HLA loci were covered by the typing at four-digit resolution. The number of donors typed differed by locus, with roughly 620-630 for A, B, C, DRB1 and DQB1, roughly 520 for DQA1, 600 to 610 for DPA1, and some 450 for DPB1. Roughly five DR-DQ haplotypes were handled as single units for association and clustering because linkage in the cohort was strong. Among about 400 genotyped donors of the cohort, an average of roughly 230,000 unique TCR beta nucleotide sequences was sequenced per donor, of which about 19% were non-productive. The paper's findings and limits, for the study overall: In the study, 150 to 200 TCR beta chains were listed as associated with cytomegalovirus. In a later analysis, most CMV-associated TCR beta chains were found to appear HLA-restricted, with HLA associations seemingly driven largely by CMV exposure. While some public TCRs were present in many individuals, most TCR sequences turned up only very rarely across donors. A cluster of highly shared sequence variants was judged likely to be a technical artifact of the sequencing pipeline. This cohort had only TCR beta chains sequenced, and the lack of alpha or paired-chain data limited which features could be detected. When HLA alleles, especially DR and DQ, strongly co-occurred, attributing TCR associations to individual alleles was difficult. A further reported finding was that TCR beta sequences accurately predicted the HLA-A and HLA-B alleles for most subjects in the first cohort. In an earlier analysis of 587 of the donors, most TCR beta V segments appeared in productive rearrangements about 87% or about 30% of the time, broadly matching IMGT annotations. In vitro tests confirmed that a few of the cytomegalovirus-associated TCR beta chains recognize cytomegalovirus antigens. The 87-base-pair reads could not distinguish some IMGT-functional V segments, including TRBV6-2 and TRBV6-3, so those segments were excluded. The classifier was reported to diagnose cytomegalovirus status with high specificity and sensitivity in both the original cohort and the validation cohort. In a later analysis, HLA-associated TCR beta chains showed more clonal expansion and lower generation probabilities than non-associated chains that were equally common. A later genetic analysis associated a missense DCLRE1C variant with V-gene and J-gene trimming of TCR beta chains, and an independent cohort replicated the association. Sequencing depth was assumed to be roughly uniform across donors in the presence/absence analyses, though that assumption may not hold. Linkage disequilibrium might explain the correlated functional status among segregating V segments, but an unknown experimental factor could not be ruled out. According to the authors, the approach could potentially be generalized to other disease states and immunological phenotypes. In a later analysis, TCR association rates were found to vary across HLA loci, with the most associated TCRs seen for DRB1 alleles and the fewest for HLA-C alleles. Immune exposure information for the cohort was limited to CMV serostatus. In a later analysis, several top co-occurrence clusters were reported to appear linked to parvovirus B19, influenza, CMV and Epstein-Barr virus. At a false discovery rate of 0.05, a later analysis linked 16,951 TCR beta sequences to specific HLA alleles. HLA typing was unavailable for some donors at each locus, so association tests used only the typed subset. A later genetic analysis reported fewer N-insertions in productive TCRs among donors in an Asian-associated ancestry cluster than the roughly 620-donor mean. The earlier analysis of a few hundred of the donors excluded roughly 16 rarely observed V segments, including chromosome 9 orphons, because counts were too low.

Receptor libraries were prepared by the immunoSEQ multiplex PCR assay. The multiplex PCR relied on a mix of 60 forward primers for TCR Vbeta segments and 13 reverse primers for TCR Jbeta segments. The CDR3 region of rearranged TCR beta genes was amplified from genomic DNA with a multiplex PCR assay. The Illumina HiSeq System was used to sequence the amplified TCR beta libraries as 87-base-pair reads. The paper's data handling went like this. A later analysis counted 65 million to 90 million unique TCR beta chains across the 500 to 850 repertoires, and some 12 million of these chains were shared by at least two donors. Raw reads were error-corrected and collapsed into unique sequences with a nearest-neighbor algorithm that merged closely related sequences to remove PCR and sequencing errors. Alignment of CDR3 sequences to IMGT reference sequences was used to assign V, D and J gene segments. For a sequence to be retained, at least a six-nucleotide match to both a V gene segment and a J gene segment was required. A rearrangement counted as productive if the CDR3 had no stop codons and remained in frame with V and J, and every other rearrangement counted as non-productive. CDR3 was defined by IMGT convention, running from the second conserved V-encoded cysteine to the conserved J-encoded phenylalanine. In an earlier analysis of around 570 of the donors, sequences lacking an unambiguous match to a single V gene segment were excluded. In an earlier analysis of about 590 of the donors, a V segment was called functional when productive rearrangements were above 56.7%, and segregating when the standard deviation between donors exceeded 5%. A statistical classification framework was built for diagnosing cytomegalovirus status from the catalog of TCR beta chain sequences. V and J gene assignment, in a later analysis, came from comparing TCR nucleotide sequences with IMGT/GENE-DB human TR gene sequences. In a later analysis, CDR3 sequences and most-parsimonious VDJ recombination scenarios were assigned using the TCRdist pipeline. A later analysis defined each TCR beta chain by its CDR3 amino acid sequence plus V-gene family, and excluded reads lacking a unique V-gene family. In a later analysis, 500 to 650 highly shared, low-generation-probability nucleotide sequences were removed to address suspected cross-contamination and a sequencing artifact. A later analysis calculated a clonal expansion index for each public chain from normalized within-repertoire ranks of inferred template counts. In a later analysis, generation probabilities were computed with a VDJ recombination model fitted to out-of-frame rearrangements, and the resulting probabilities were checked against IGoR. In a later analysis, TCR-TCR, TCR-HLA and TCR-CMV co-occurrence was scored with hypergeometric tests, and a repertoire-size bias correction was applied to TCR pairs. In a later analysis, false discovery rates were estimated by permuting HLA or CMV assignments 20 times. In a later analysis, co-occurring TCRs were grouped using DBSCAN, with TCRdist sequence similarity added in when clustering inside HLA-allele-positive subsets. Co-occurrence clustering excluded repertoires with fewer than 30,000 or more than 120,000 public chains, plus five with anomalous nucleotide sharing. In TCRdb, the immuneACCESS table is reduced to in-frame sequences with V and J assigned. These tables do not hold every clone; where another copy was compared, an unresolved V gene accounts for under half, and the others remain unexplained. V, J and clone size derive from that table, while D and trimming were established from the DNA sequence. For this sample the table gives about 210,000 clones, of which 82% were detected only once. The ten largest account for approximately 5.7% of the sample.

Regarding this clone: The antigen this receptor binds is unknown. Per-base qualities were not stored, and no clone one base away is much larger.

For CDR1 and CDR2, the germline V gene (reference sequence) lists GTSNPN and SVGIG. Ends trimmed: V by 4 bases, J by 4 bases; bases unmatched to a gene: 5. From cysteine to phenylalanine, the CDR3 is 14 amino acids long. Of the read, only the CDR3 DNA is kept; its 42 bases are in frame from base 1. The cohort consisted of 650 to 700 healthy bone marrow donors. All cohort members were sampled while nominally healthy, although unrecorded immune exposures were likely present. The donor was CMV seropositive and belonged to the group of a few hundred seropositive cohort members. A peripheral blood sample was collected from each donor, and TCR beta sequencing was performed on peripheral blood mononuclear cells. The Qiagen DNeasy Blood Extraction Kit was used to extract genomic DNA from the blood cell samples.

Sequenced: PBMCs. The origin of this receptor is a man aged 40-49 years in good health and CMV-seropositive. The chain is encoded by TRBV30 joined to TRBJ2-5, with TRBD2 matching 11 junction bases. The CDR3 is CAWNSGRAGETQYF. The DNA is TGTGCCTGGAATAGCGGGAGGGCCGGAGAGACCCAGTACTTC.